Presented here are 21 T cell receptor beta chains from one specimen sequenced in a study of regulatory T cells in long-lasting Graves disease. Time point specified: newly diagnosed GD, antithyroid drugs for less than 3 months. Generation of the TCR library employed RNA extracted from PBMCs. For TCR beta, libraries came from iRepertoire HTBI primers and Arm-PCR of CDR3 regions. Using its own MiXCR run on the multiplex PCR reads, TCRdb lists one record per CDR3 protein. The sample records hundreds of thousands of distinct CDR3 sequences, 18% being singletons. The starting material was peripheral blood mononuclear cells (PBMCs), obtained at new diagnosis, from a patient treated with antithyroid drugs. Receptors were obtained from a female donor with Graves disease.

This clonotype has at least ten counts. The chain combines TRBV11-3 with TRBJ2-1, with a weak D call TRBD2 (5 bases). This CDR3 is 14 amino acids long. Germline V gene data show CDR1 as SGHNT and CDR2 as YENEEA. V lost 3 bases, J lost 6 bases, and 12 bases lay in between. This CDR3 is CASSLGRTSNEQFF. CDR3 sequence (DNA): TGTGCCAGCAGCTTGGGTAGAACTAGCAATGAGCAGTTCTTC. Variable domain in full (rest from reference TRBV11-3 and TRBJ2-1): EAGVVQSPRYKIIEKKQPVAFWCNPISGHNTLYWYLQNLGQGPELLIRYENEEAVDDSQLPKDRFSAERLKGVDSTLKIQPAELGDSAVYLCASSLGRTSNEQFFGPGTRLTVL.

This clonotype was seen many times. CDR3 region: CASSLMVAGRNEQFF. The CDR3 DNA is TGTGCCAGCAGTTTAATGGTAGCGGGACGTAATGAGCAGTTCTTC. The rearrangement uses TRBV27 and TRBJ2-1; 8 bases agree with TRBD2. This CDR3 has 15 residues. V dropped 2 bases and J dropped 7; count of bases not matched to a gene: 7. Germline CDR1 is MNHEY and CDR2 is SMNVEV (reference sequence).

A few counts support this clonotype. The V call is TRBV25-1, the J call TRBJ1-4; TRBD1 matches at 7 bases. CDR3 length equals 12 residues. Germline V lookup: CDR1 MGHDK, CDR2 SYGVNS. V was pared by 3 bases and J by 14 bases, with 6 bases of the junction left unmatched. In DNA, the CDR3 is TGTGCCAGCAGTGATACAGGGGCCCTTCTGTTTTTT. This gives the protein CASSDTGALLFF.

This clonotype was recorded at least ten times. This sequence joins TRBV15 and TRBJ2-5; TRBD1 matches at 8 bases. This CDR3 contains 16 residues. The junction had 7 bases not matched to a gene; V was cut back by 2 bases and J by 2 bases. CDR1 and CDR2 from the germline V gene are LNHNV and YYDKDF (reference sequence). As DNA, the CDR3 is TGTGCCACCAGCAGATCACCGGGACAGGCACAAGAGACCCAGTACTTC. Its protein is CATSRSPGQAQETQYF.

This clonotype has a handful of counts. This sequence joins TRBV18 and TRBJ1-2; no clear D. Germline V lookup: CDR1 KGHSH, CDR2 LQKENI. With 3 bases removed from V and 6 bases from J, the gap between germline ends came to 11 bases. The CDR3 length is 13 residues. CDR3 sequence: CASSPTSGDGYTF. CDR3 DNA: TGTGCCAGCTCACCCACCTCCGGGGATGGCTACACCTTC.

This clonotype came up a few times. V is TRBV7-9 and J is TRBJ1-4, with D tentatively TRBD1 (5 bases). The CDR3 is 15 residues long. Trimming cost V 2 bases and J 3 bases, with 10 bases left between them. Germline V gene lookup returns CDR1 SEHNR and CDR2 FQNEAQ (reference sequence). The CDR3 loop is CASSLSGGSNEKLFF. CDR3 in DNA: TGTGCCAGCAGCTTATCCGGGGGTTCTAATGAAAAACTGTTTTTT. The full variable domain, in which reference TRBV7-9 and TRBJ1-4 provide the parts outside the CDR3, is DTGVSQNPRHKITKRGQNVTFRCDPISEHNRLYWYRQTLGQGPEFLTYFQNEAQLEKSRLLSDRFSAERPKGSFSTLEIQRTEQGDSAMYLCASSLSGGSNEKLFFGSGTQLSVL.

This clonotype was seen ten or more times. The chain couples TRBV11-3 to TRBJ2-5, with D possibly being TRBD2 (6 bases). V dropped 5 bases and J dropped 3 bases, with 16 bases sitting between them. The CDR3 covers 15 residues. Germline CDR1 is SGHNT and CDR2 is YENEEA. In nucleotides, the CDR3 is TGTGCCAGCAGCCCATGGGGGGAGACGGAAGAGACCCAGTACTTC. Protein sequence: CASSPWGETEETQYF.

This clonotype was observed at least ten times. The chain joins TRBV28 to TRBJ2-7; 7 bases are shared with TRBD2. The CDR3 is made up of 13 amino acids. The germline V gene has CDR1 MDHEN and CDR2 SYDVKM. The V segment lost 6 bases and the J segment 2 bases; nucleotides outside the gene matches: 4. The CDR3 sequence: CASSPSGTYEQYF. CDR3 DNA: TGTGCCAGCAGCCCCAGCGGGACCTACGAGCAGTACTTC. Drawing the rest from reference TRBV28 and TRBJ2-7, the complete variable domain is DVKVTQSSRYLVKRTGEKVFLECVQDMDHENMFWYRQDPGLGLRLIYFSYDVKMKEKGDIPEGYSVSREKKERFSLILESASTNQTSMYLCASSPSGTYEQYFGPGTRLTVT.

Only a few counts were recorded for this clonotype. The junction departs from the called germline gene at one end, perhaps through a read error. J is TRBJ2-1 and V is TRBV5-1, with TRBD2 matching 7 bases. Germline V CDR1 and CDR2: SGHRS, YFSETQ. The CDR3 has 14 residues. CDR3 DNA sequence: TGCGCCAGCAGATTGGGAACTAGCGACAATGAGCAGTTCTTC. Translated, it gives CASRLGTSDNEQFF.

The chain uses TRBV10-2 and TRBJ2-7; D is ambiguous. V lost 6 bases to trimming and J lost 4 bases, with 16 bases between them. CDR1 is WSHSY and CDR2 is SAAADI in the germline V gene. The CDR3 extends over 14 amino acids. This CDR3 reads CASRTPAKDYEQYF. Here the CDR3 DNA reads TGCGCCAGCAGGACACCCGCCAAGGATTACGAGCAGTACTTC.

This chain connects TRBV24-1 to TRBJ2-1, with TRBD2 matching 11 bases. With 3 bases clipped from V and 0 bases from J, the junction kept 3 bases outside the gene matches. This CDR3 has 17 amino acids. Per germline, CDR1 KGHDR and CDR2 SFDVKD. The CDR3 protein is CATSDVSGRASYNEQFF. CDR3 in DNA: TGTGCCACCAGTGATGTTAGCGGGAGGGCCTCCTACAATGAGCAGTTCTTC.

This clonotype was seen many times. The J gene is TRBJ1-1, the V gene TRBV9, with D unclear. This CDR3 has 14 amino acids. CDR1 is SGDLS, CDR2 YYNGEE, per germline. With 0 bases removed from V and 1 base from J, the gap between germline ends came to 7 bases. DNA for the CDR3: TGTGCCAGCAGCGTAGAGAGTTGGAACACTGAAGCTTTCTTT. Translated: CASSVESWNTEAFF.

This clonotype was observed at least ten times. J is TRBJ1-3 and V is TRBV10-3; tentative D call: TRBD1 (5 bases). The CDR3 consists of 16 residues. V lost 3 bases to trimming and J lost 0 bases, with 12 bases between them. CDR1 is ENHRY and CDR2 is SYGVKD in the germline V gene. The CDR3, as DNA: TGTGCCATCAGTGATCAGGGCGCAGGCTCTGGAAACACCATATATTTT. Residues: CAISDQGAGSGNTIYF.

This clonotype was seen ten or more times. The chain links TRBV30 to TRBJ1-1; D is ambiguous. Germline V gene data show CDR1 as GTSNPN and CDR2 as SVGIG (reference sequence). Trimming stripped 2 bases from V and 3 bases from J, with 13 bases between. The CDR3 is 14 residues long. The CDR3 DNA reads TGTGCCTGGAGTACGGGGATCGGGGACACTGAAGCTTTCTTT. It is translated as CAWSTGIGDTEAFF. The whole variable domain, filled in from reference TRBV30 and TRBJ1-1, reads SQTIHQWPATLVQPVGSPLSLECTVEGTSNPNLYWYRQAAGRGLQLLFYSVGIGQISSEVPQNLSASRPQDRQFILSSKKLLLSDSGFYLCAWSTGIGDTEAFFGQGTRLTVV.

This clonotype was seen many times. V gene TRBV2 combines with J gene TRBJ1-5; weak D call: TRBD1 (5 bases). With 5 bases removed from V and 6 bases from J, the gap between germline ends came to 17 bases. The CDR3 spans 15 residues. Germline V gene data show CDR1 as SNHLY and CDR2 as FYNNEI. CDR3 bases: TGTGCCAGCAGTCAGCAGGGAAACTTGGGTCAGCCCCAGCATTTT. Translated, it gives CASSQQGNLGQPQHF.

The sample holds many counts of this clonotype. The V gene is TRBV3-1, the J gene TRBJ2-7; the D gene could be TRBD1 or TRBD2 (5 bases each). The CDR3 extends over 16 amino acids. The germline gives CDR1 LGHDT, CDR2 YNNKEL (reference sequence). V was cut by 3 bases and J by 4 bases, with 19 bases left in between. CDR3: CASSHRKGPSKYEQYF. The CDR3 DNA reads TGTGCCAGCAGCCATCGAAAGGGACCGTCGAAATACGAGCAGTACTTC.

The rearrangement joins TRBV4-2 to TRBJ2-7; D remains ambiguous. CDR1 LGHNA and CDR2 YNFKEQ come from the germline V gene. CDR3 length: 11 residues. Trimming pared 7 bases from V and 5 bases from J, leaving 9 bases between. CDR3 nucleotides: TGTGCCAGCATGGGGTACGACGAGCAGTACTTC. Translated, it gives CASMGYDEQYF.

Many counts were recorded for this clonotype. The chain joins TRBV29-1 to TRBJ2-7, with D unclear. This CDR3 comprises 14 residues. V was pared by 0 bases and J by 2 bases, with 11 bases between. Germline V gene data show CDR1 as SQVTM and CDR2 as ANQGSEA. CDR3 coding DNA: TGCAGCGTTGAAGATCGGAGTGATACCTACGAGCAGTACTTC. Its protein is CSVEDRSDTYEQYF.

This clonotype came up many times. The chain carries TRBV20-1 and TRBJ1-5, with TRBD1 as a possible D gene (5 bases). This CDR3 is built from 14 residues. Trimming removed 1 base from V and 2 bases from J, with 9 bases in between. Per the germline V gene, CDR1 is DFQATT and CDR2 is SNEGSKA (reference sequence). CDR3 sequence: CSARAQGGNQPQHF. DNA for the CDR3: TGCAGTGCTAGAGCCCAGGGAGGCAATCAGCCCCAGCATTTT.

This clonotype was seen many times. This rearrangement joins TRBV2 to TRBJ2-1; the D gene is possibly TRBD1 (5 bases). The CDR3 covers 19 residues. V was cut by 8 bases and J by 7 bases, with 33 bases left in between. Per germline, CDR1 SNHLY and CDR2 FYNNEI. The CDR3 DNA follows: TGTGCCAGCGGAGACCTAGGGGCAAGGGCGGAAACCGACCCGAATGAGCAGTTCTTC. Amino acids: CASGDLGARAETDPNEQFF. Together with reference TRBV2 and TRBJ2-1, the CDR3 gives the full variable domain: EPEVTQTPSHQVTQMGQEVILRCVPISNHLYFYWYRQILGQKVEFLVSFYNNEISEKSEIFDDQFSVERPDGSNFTLKIRSTKLEDSAMYFCASGDLGARAETDPNEQFFGPGTRLTVL.

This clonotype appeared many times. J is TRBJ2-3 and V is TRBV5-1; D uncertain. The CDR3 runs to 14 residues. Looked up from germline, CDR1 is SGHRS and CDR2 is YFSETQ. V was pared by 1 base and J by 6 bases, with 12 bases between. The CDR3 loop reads CASSLSVTQDTQYF. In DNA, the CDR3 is TGCGCCAGCAGCTTGAGTGTGACACAGGATACGCAGTATTTT.